This T cell receptor (beta chain) was sequenced for a study of CD8 T cells in Susac syndrome. An amount of RNA that ranged from roughly 0.45 to 1 ug was reverse transcribed with random hexamers. TCRdb redid the calling of the immunoSEQ multiplex PCR reads with MiXCR, one entry per CDR3 protein. The sample lists 150,000 to 200,000 distinct CDR3 sequences, roughly 95% occurring once. Sequencing of TCR beta was carried out in blood CD8+ and CD4+ T cells. The multiple sclerosis control group was made up of treatment-naive patients with stable or active relapsing-remitting disease. The CDR3 is made up of 14 amino acids. Trimming removed 0 bases from V and 8 bases from J, with 13 bases in between. Germline V gene data show CDR1 as SGHRS and CDR2 as YFSETQ.

The sequence was collected from a human donor with multiple sclerosis. Sequencing was carried out using CD4+ T cells from PBMCs. This sequence joins TRBV5-1 and TRBJ2-3; D is undetermined. CDR3 bases: TGCGCCAGCAGCTTGGATCGCCTCCCGGGTACGCAGTATTTT. Its protein is CASSLDRLPGTQYF.